The 11 T cell receptor beta chains below were found in one sample sequenced in a study of T cells expressing NK-cell markers. TCRdb reprocessed the 5' RACE reads, with one entry per CDR3 protein and no DNA. Recorded here are about 390,000 distinct CDR3 sequences; the top ten clones represent about 10%. The specimen sequenced was blood T cells: a sorted CD56 or NKG2C T cell subset, CD4+ or CD8+ T cells, or bulk PBMC T cells (not recorded which). The receptors here all came from a woman between 50 and 59 years old in good health.

The gene calls are TRBV5-6 and TRBJ2-5. The CDR3 is 13 amino acids. Germline V CDR1 and CDR2: SGHDT, YYEEEE. CDR3 amino acids: CASSPFDGETQYF.

The chain is built from TRBV7-9 and TRBJ2-1; there is no DNA to check the TCRdb D call of TRBD2. CDR3 length: 18 amino acids. Germline V lookup: CDR1 SEHNR, CDR2 FQNEAQ (reference sequence). This CDR3 reads CASSPGTSGVPDYNEQFF.

This chain connects TRBV6-6 to TRBJ1-3. CDR1 MNHNY and CDR2 SVGAGI come from the germline V gene (reference sequence). The CDR3 is 16 residues long. The CDR3 here is CASSYSPFRSGNTIYF.

The chain uses TRBV19 and TRBJ1-1; TCRdb's D call, TRBD1, is unchecked because there is no DNA. The CDR3 is 15 residues long. Germline loops: CDR1 LNHDA, CDR2 SQIVND (reference sequence). The CDR3 region is CASSIGDRRNTEAFF.

The rearrangement links TRBV20-1 to TRBJ2-1; the D call of TRBD2 rests on TCRdb alone, since no DNA is present to check it. The CDR3 consists of 15 residues. Per germline, CDR1 DFQATT and CDR2 SNEGSKA (reference sequence). The CDR3: CSAPNAGGRRNEQFF.

The J gene is TRBJ1-1, the V gene TRBV6-6; TCRdb calls TRBD1, which cannot be checked without DNA. The CDR3 is 12 amino acids. Germline V lookup: CDR1 MNHNY, CDR2 SVGAGI (reference sequence). The CDR3 region is CASKGVGTEAFF.

V and J are TRBV12-3 or TRBV12-4 and TRBJ1-2; lacking DNA, the TRBD1 call made by TCRdb goes unchecked. CDR3 length equals 16 residues. Here the CDR3 reads CASSPRQGKRDYGYTF.

The CDR3 loop is CASSYSFSGYTGELFF. The gene calls are TRBV6-5 and TRBJ2-2; there is no DNA to check the TCRdb D call of TRBD2. The V gene's germline CDR1 is MNHEY and CDR2 SVGAGI. This CDR3 has 16 residues.

The genes are TRBV6-6 and TRBJ2-1; TCRdb selects TRBD2, and the lack of DNA leaves this call unchecked. Per the germline V gene, CDR1 is MNHNY and CDR2 is SVGAGI (reference sequence). This CDR3 region has 15 residues. CDR3: CATIATSGSGGEQFF.

V usage is TRBV12-3 or TRBV12-4 and J usage is TRBJ1-2. The CDR3 runs to 15 residues. CDR3 sequence: CASSLDSLMIVGYTF.

V and J are TRBV27 and TRBJ2-1; no DNA is available, so the TRBD2 call from TCRdb remains unchecked. The CDR3 has 15 residues. Germline V CDR1 and CDR2: MNHEY, SMNVEV (reference sequence). CDR3 amino acids: CASSFSGRSYNEQFF.